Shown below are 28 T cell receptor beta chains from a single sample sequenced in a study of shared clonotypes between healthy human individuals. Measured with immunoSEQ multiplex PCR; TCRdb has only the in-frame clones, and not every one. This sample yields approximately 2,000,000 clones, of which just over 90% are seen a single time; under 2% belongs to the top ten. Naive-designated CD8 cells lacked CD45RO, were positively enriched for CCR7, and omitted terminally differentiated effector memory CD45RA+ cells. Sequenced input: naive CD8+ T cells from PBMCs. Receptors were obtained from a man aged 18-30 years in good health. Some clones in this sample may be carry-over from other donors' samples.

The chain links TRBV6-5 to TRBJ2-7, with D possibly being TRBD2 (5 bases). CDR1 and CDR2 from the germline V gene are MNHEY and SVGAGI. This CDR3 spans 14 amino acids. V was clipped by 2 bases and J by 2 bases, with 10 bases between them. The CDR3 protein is CASSYGERAYEQYF. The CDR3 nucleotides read TGTGCCAGCAGTTACGGGGAGAGGGCCTACGAGCAGTACTTC.

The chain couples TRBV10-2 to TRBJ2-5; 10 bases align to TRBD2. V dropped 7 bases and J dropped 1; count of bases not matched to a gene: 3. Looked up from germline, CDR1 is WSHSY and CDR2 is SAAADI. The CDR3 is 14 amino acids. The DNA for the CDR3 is TGCGCCAGCACCCAGCGGGAGGGCCAAGAGACCCAGTACTTC. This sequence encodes CASTQREGQETQYF.

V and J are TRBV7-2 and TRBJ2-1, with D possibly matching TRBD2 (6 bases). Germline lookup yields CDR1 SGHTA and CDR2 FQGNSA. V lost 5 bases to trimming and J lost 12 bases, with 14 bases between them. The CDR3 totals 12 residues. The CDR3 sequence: CASSILGGGQFF. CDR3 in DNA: TGTGCCAGCAGCATCCTTGGGGGAGGGCAGTTCTTC. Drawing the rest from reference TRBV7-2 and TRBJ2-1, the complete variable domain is GAGVSQSPSNKVTEKGKDVELRCDPISGHTALYWYRQSLGQGLEFLIYFQGNSAPDKSGLPSDRFSAERTGGSVSTLTIQRTQQEDSAVYLCASSILGGGQFFGPGTRLTVL.

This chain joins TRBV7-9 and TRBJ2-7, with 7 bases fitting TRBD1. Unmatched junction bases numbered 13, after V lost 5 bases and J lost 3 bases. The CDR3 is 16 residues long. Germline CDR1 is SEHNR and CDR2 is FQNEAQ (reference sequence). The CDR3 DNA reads TGTGCCAGCAGCCCCAGAGGGGGCCTGACTCTCTACGAGCAGTACTTC. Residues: CASSPRGGLTLYEQYF.

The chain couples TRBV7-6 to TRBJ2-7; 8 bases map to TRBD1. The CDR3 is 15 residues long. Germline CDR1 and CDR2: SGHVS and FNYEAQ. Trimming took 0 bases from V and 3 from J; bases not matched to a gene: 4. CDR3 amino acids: CASSLAPGGNYEQYF. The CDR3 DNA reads TGTGCCAGCAGCTTAGCGCCAGGGGGCAACTACGAGCAGTACTTC.

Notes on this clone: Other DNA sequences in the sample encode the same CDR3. The CDR3 region is CASSLSRTGGTEAFF. In nucleotides, the CDR3 is TGTGCCAGCAGTTTATCTCGGACAGGGGGTACTGAAGCTTTCTTT. This rearrangement joins TRBV28 to TRBJ1-1, with 10 nucleotides matching TRBD1. Germline V gene lookup returns CDR1 MDHEN and CDR2 SYDVKM. V gave up 1 base and J gave up 5 bases; unmatched junction bases: 4. The CDR3 loop spans 15 amino acids.

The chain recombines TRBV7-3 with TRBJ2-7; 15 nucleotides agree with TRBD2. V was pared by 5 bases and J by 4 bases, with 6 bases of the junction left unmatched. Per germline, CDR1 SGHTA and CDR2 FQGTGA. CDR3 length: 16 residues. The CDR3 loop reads CASSMGLAGGGYEQYF. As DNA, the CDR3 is TGTGCCAGCAGCATGGGACTAGCGGGAGGCGGATACGAGCAGTACTTC.

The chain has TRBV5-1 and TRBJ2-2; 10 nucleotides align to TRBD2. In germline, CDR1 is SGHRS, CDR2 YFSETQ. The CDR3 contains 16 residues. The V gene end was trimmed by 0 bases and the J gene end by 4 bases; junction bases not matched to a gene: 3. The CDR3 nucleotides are TGCGCCAGCAGCTTGGTAGCGGGAGGAATCACCGGGGAGCTGTTTTTT. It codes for CASSLVAGGITGELFF. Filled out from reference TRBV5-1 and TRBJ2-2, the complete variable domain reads KAGVTQTPRYLIKTRGQQVTLSCSPISGHRSVSWYQQTPGQGLQFLFEYFSETQRNKGNFPGRFSGRQFSNSRSEMNVSTLELGDSALYLCASSLVAGGITGELFFGEGSRLTVL.

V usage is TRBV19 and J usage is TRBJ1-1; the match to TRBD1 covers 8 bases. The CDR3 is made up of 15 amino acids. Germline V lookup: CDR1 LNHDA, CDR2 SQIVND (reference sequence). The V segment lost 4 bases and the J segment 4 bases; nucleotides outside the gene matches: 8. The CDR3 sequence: CASSRGTGPPTEAFF. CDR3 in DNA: TGTGCCAGTAGTAGGGGGACAGGACCCCCCACTGAAGCTTTCTTT.

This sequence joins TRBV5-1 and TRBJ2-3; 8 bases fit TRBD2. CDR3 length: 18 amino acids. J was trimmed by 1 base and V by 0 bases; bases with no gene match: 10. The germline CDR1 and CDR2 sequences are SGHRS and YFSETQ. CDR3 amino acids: CASSLGLAGFRGTDTQYF. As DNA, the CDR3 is TGCGCCAGCAGCTTGGGATTAGCGGGATTCAGAGGCACAGATACGCAGTATTTT.

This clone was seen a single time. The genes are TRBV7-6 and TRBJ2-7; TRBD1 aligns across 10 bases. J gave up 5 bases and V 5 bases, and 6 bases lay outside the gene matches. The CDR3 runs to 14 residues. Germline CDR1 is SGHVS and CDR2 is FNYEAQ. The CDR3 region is CASSLTGGWDEQYF. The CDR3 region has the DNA TGTGCCAGCAGCCTGACAGGGGGCTGGGACGAGCAGTACTTC.

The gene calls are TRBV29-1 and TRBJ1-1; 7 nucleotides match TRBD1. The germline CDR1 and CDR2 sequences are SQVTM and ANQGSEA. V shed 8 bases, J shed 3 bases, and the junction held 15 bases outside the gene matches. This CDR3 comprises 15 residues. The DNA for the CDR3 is TGCAGCTTGGGGGGGTTAACAGGGGCGGACACTGAAGCTTTCTTT. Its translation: CSLGGLTGADTEAFF.

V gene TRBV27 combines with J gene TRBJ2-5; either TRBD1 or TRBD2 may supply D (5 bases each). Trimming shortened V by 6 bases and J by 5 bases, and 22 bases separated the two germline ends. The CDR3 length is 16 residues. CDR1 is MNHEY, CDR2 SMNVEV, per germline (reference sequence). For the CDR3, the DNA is TGTGCCAGCAGGGGGACCGGGTCAGTGATCAAGGAGACCCAGTACTTC. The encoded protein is CASRGTGSVIKETQYF.

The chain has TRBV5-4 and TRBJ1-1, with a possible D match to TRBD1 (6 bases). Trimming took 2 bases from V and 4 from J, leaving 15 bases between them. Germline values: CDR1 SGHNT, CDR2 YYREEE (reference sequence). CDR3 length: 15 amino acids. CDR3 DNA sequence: TGTGCCAGCAGCTTCTCGGGGCTAGGGGGCACTGAAGCTTTCTTT. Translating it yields CASSFSGLGGTEAFF. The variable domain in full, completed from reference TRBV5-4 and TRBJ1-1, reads ETGVTQSPTHLIKTRGQQVTLRCSSQSGHNTVSWYQQALGQGPQFIFQYYREEENGRGNFPPRFSGLQFPNYSSELNVNALELDDSALYLCASSFSGLGGTEAFFGQGTRLTVV.

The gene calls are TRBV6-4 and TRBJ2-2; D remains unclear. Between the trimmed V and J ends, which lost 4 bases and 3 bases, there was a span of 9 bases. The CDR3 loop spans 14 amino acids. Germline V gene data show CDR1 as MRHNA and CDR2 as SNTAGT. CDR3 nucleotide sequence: TGTGCCAGCAGTGTTTCCCCATACACCGGGGAGCTGTTTTTT. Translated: CASSVSPYTGELFF.

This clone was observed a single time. The CDR3 here is CASTGLYSYEQYF. CDR3 DNA sequence: TGTGCCAGCACAGGGTTATACTCCTACGAGCAGTACTTC. The V call is TRBV19, the J call TRBJ2-7; a possible D gene is TRBD1 (6 bases). Trimming removed 9 bases from V and 0 bases from J, with 12 bases in between. CDR1 and CDR2 from the germline V gene are LNHDA and SQIVND (reference sequence). This CDR3 comprises 13 residues.

The CDR3 sequence: CASSYTGATRETQYF. The CDR3 DNA reads as TGTGCCAGCAGCTATACAGGGGCCACTCGGGAGACCCAGTACTTC. The chain employs TRBV28 and TRBJ2-5; 7 nucleotides align to TRBD1. J lost 5 bases, V lost 6 bases, and 12 bases had no gene match. Germline CDR1 and CDR2: MDHEN and SYDVKM. This CDR3 is built from 15 residues.

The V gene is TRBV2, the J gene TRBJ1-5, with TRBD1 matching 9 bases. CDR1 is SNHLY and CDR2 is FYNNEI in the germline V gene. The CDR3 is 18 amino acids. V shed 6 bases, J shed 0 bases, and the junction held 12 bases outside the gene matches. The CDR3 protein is CASSDPRTGVHSNQPQHF. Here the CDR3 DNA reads TGTGCCAGCAGCGATCCGAGGACAGGGGTCCATAGCAATCAGCCCCAGCATTTT.

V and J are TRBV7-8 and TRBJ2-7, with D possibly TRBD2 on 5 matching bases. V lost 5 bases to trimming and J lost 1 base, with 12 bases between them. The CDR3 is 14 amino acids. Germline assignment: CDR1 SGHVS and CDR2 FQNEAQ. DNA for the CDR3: TGTGCCAGCAGCACAATCGGGGTTTCCTACGAGCAGTACTTC. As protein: CASSTIGVSYEQYF.

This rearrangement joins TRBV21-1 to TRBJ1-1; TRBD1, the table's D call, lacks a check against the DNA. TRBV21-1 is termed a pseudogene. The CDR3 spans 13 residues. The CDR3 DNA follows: TGTGCCAGCAGTCCTACAGGGTGCCCTGAAGCTTTCTTT. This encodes CASSPTGCPEAFF.

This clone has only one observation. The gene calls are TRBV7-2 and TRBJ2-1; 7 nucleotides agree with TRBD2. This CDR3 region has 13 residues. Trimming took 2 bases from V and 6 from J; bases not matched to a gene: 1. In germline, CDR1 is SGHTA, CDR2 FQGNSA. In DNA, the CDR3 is TGTGCCAGCAGCTTAACGGGGGGCAATGAGCAGTTCTTC. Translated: CASSLTGGNEQFF.

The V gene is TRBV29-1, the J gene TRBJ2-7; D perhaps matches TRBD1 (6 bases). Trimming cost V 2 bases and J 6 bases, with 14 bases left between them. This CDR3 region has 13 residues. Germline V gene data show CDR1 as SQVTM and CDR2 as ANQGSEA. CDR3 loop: CSVESSGHLEQYF. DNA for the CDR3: TGCAGCGTTGAAAGCTCGGGACACCTCGAGCAGTACTTC.

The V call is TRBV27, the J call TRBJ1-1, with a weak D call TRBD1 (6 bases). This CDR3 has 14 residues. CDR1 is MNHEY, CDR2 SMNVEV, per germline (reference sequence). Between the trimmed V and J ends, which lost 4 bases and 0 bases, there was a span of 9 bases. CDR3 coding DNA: TGTGCCAGCAGTTACAGGGCCTTGAACACTGAAGCTTTCTTT. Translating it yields CASSYRALNTEAFF.

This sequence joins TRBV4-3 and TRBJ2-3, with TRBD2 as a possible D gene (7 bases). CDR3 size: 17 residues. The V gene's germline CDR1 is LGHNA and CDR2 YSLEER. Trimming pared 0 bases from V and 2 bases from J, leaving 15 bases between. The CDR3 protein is CASSQDSRAGATDTQYF. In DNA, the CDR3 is TGCGCCAGCAGCCAAGATTCTCGGGCGGGGGCCACAGATACGCAGTATTTT.

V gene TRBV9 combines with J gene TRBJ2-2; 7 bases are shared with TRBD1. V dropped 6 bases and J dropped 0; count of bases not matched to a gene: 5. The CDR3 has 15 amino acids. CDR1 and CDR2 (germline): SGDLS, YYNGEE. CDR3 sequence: CASTRTGSNTGELFF. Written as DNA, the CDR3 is TGTGCCAGCACCAGGACAGGATCGAACACCGGGGAGCTGTTTTTT.

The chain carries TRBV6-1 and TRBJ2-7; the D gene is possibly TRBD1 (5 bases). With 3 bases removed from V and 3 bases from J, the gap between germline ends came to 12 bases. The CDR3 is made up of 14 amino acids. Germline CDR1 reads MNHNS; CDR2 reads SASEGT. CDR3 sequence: CASSDLGPNYEQYF. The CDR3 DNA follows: TGTGCCAGCAGTGACCTGGGGCCCAACTACGAGCAGTACTTC.

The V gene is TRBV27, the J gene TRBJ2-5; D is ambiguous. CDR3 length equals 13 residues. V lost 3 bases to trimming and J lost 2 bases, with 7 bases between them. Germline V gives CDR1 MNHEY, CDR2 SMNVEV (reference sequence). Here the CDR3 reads CASSFGLQETQYF. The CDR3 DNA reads TGTGCCAGCAGTTTCGGGTTACAAGAGACCCAGTACTTC.

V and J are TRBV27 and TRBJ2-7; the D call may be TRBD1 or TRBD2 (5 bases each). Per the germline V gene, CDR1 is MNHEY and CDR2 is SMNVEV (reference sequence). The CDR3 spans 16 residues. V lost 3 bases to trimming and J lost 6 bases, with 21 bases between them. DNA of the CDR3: TGTGCCAGCAGTTTCCTCCCGGGACGGGACCTCCTCGAGCAGTACTTC. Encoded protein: CASSFLPGRDLLEQYF.